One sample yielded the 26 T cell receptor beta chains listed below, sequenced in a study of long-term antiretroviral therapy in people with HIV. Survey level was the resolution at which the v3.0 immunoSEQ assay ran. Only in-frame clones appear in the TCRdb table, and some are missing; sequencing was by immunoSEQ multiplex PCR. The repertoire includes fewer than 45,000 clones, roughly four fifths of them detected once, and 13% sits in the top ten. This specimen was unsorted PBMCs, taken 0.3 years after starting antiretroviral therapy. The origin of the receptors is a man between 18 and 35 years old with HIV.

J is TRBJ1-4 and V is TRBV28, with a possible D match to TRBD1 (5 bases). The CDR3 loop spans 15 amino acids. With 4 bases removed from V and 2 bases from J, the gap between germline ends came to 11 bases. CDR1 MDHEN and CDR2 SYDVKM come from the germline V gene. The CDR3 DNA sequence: TGTGCCAGCAGTTGGTGGGGCGGCACTAATGAAAAACTGTTTTTT. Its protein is CASSWWGGTNEKLFF.

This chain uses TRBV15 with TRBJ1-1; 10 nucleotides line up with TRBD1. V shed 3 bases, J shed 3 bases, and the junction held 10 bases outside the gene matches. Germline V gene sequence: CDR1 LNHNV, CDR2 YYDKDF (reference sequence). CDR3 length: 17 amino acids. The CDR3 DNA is TGTGCCACCAGCAGCGAGACAGGGGGCGCTCGGGACACTGAAGCTTTCTTT. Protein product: CATSSETGGARDTEAFF.

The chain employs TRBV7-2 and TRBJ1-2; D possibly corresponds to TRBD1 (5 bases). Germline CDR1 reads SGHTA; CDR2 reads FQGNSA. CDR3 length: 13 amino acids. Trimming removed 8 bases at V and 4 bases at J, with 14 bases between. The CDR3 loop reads CASGLQDAYGYTF. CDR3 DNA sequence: TGTGCCAGCGGATTACAGGACGCCTATGGCTACACCTTC.

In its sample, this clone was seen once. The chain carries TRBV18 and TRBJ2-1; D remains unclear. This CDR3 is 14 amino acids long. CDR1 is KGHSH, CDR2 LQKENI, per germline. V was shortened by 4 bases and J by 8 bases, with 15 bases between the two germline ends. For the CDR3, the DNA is TGTGCCAGCTCACAGAGACGTGGGGAACATGAGCAGTTCTTC. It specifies CASSQRRGEHEQFF.

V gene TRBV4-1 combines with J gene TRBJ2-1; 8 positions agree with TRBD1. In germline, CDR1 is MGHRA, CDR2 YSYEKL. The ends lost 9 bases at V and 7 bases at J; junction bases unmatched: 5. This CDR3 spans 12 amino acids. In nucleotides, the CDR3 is TGCGCCAGAGAGGACAGGGCTAATGAGCAGTTCTTC. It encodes CAREDRANEQFF.

CDR3 region: CASSQLAGASQETQYF. In DNA form, the CDR3 reads TGTGCCAGCTCACAACTAGCGGGGGCAAGTCAAGAGACCCAGTACTTC. This chain uses TRBV18 with TRBJ2-5, with 11 bases matching TRBD2. CDR3 length equals 16 residues. From germline, CDR1 is KGHSH and CDR2 LQKENI. J was trimmed by 2 bases and V by 4 bases; bases with no gene match: 6. Together with reference TRBV18 and TRBJ2-5, the CDR3 gives the full variable domain: NAGVMQNPRHLVRRRGQEARLRCSPMKGHSHVYWYRQLPEEGLKFMVYLQKENIIDESGMPKERFSAEFPKEGPSILRIQQVVRGDSAAYFCASSQLAGASQETQYFGPGTRLLVL.

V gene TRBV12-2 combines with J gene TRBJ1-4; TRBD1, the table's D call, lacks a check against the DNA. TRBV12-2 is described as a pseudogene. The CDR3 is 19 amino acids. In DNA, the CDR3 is TGTGCAAGTCGCTTGAGTCGAGGACAGGGGCGCCCTTTTAATGAAAAACTGTTTTTT. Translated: CASRLSRGQGRPFNEKLFF.

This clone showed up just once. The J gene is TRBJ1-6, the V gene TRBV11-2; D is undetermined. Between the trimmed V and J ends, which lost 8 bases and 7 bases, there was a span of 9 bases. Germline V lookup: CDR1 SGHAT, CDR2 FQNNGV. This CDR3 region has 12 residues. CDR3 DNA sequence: TGTGCCAGCCAGGCAGGAAATTCACCCCTCCACTTT. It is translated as CASQAGNSPLHF.

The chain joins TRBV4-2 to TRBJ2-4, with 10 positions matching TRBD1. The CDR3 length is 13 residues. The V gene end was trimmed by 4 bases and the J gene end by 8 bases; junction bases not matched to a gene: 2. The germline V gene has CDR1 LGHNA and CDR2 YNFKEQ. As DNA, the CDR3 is TGTGCCAGCAGCCTCGGGACAGGGGACATTCAGTACTTC. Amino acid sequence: CASSLGTGDIQYF.

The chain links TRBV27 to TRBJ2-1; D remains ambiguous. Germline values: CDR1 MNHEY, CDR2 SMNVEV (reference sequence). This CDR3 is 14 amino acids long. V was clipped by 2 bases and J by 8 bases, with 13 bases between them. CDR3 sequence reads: CASSLGQGIDEQFF. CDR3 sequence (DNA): TGTGCCAGCAGTTTAGGGCAAGGAATCGATGAGCAGTTCTTC.

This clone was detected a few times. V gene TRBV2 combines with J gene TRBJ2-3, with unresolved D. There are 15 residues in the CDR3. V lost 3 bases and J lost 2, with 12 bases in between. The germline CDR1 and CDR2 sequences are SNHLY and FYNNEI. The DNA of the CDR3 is TGTGCCAGCAGTGAGGTCCCCCTTGACACAGATACGCAGTATTTT. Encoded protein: CASSEVPLDTDTQYF.

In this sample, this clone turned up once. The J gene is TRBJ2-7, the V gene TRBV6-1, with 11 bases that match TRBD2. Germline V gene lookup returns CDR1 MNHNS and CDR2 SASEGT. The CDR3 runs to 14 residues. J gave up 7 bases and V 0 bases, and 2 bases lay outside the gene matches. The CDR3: CASSEALAGGEQYF. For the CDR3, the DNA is TGTGCCAGCAGTGAAGCGCTAGCGGGAGGAGAGCAGTACTTC.

Here the CDR3 reads CASSLGARRETQYF. The CDR3 coding sequence is TGTGCCAGCAGCTTAGGCGCCCGGCGGGAGACCCAGTACTTC. This sequence joins TRBV7-6 and TRBJ2-5; no definite D call. Germline V gene sequence: CDR1 SGHVS, CDR2 FNYEAQ. The CDR3 has 14 residues. Trimming cost V 1 base and J 5 bases, with 11 bases left between them.

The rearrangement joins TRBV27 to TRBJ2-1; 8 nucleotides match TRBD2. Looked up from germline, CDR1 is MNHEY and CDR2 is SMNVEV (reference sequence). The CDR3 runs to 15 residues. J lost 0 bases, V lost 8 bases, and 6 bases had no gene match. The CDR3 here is CASGRAGASYNEQFF. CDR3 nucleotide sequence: TGTGCCAGCGGGAGAGCGGGGGCCTCCTACAATGAGCAGTTCTTC.

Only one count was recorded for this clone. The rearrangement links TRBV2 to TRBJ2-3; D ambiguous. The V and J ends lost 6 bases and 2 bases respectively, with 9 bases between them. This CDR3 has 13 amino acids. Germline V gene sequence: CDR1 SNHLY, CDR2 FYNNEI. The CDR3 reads CASSARTTDTQYF. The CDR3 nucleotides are TGTGCCAGCAGCGCTCGGACCACAGATACGCAGTATTTT.

The CDR3 DNA reads TGTGCCAGCAGCTTCCTACCTACAGAGTACCAAGAGACCCAGTACTTC. Protein sequence: CASSFLPTEYQETQYF. This chain joins TRBV5-4 and TRBJ2-5; D is uncertain. The V gene's germline CDR1 is SGHNT and CDR2 YYREEE (reference sequence). The CDR3 has 16 residues. Trimming took 2 bases from V and 0 from J, leaving 14 bases between them. The full variable domain, rest sourced from reference TRBV5-4 and TRBJ2-5, is ETGVTQSPTHLIKTRGQQVTLRCSSQSGHNTVSWYQQALGQGPQFIFQYYREEENGRGNFPPRFSGLQFPNYSSELNVNALELDDSALYLCASSFLPTEYQETQYFGPGTRLLVL.

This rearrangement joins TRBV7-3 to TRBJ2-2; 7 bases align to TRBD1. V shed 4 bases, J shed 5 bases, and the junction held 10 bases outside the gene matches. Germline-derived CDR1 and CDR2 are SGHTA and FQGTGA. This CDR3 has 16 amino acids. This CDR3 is CASSYQPTGLTGELFF. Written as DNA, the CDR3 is TGTGCCAGCAGCTACCAACCGACAGGGTTGACCGGGGAGCTGTTTTTT.

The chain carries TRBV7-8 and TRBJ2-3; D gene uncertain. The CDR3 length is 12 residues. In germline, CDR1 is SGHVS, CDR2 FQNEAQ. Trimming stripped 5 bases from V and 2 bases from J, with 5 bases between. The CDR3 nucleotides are TGTGCCAGCAGCCCCGCCACAGATACGCAGTATTTT. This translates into CASSPATDTQYF.

CDR3 bases: TGCGCCAGCAGCCCCGGGACCTATGGAGGGATCACTGAAGCTTTCTTT. Translation gives CASSPGTYGGITEAFF. The gene calls are TRBV5-1 and TRBJ1-1; maybe TRBD1 (5 bases). Germline V gene sequence: CDR1 SGHRS, CDR2 YFSETQ. The CDR3 runs 16 residues. The ends were cut back, 4 bases at V and 4 bases at J, with 20 bases in the middle.

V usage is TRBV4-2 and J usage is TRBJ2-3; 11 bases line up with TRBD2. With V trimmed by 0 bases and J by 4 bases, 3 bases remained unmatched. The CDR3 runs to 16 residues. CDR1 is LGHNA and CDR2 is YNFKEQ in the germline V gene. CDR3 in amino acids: CASSQDGLAGPDTQYF. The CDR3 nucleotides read TGTGCCAGCAGCCAAGATGGACTAGCGGGCCCAGATACGCAGTATTTT.

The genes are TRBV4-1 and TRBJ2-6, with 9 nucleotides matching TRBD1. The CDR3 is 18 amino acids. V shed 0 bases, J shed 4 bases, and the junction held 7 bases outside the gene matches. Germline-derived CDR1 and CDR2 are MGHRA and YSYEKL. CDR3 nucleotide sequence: TGCGCCAGCAGCCAAGAAAGGGGGACAGGGAGCGGGGCCAACGTCCTGACTTTC. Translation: CASSQERGTGSGANVLTF.

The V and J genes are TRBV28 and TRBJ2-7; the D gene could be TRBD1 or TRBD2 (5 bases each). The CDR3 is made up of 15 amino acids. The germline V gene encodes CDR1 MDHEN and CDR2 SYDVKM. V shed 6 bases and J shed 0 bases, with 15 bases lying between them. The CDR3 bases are TGTGCCAGCAGCCCGGGACCCGGAGGCTCCTACGAGCAGTACTTC. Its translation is CASSPGPGGSYEQYF.

In DNA form, the CDR3 reads TGTGCCAGCAGTTACAGGGGGCTCCCCTACGAGCAGTACTTC. Translated, it gives CASSYRGLPYEQYF. V and J are TRBV6-5 and TRBJ2-7; 7 bases fit TRBD1. J lost 2 bases, V lost 2 bases, and 3 bases had no gene match. This CDR3 has 14 residues. CDR1 MNHEY and CDR2 SVGAGI come from the germline V gene.

CDR3: CASSSAGFSPLHF. The CDR3 nucleotides are TGTGCCAGCAGTTCTGCAGGGTTCTCACCCCTCCACTTT. The J gene is TRBJ1-6, the V gene TRBV6-6; D is possibly TRBD1 (5 bases). V dropped 4 bases and J dropped 10 bases, with 11 bases sitting between them. This CDR3 comprises 13 residues. Germline CDR1 MNHNY, CDR2 SVGAGI (reference sequence).

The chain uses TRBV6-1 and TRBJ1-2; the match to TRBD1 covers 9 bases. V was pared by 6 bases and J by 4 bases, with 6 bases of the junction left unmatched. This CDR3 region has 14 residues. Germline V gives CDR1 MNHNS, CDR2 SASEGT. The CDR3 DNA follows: TGTGCCAGCAGCCGGGACAGGGTTTTCTATGGCTACACCTTC. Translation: CASSRDRVFYGYTF.

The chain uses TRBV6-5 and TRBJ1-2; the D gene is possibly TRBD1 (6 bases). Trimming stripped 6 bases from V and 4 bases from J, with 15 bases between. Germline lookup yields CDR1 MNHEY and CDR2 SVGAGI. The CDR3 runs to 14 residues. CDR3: CASRSAGAGYGYTF. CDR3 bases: TGTGCCAGCAGATCCGCAGGGGCGGGCTATGGCTACACCTTC.